The 15 T cell receptor beta chains below come from one sample, sequenced in a study of T-cell memory formation after mild COVID-19. One entry per CDR3 protein, called by TCRdb with MiXCR from the 5' RACE reads. The table has 150,000 to 200,000 distinct CDR3 sequences, 15% to 20% seen once. The specimen sequenced was PBMCs or a T cell subset sorted from them (not recorded which). The receptors come from a man younger than 35 who had mild COVID-19 (a few samples of this study predate the infection). Cell type and time point are not known.

This clonotype was counted between two and nine times. V usage is TRBV4-3 and J usage is TRBJ1-4; D is possibly TRBD1 (6 bases). The CDR3 spans 15 residues. Trimming cost V 2 bases and J 6 bases, with 13 bases left between them. Germline values: CDR1 LGHNA, CDR2 YSLEER. The chain's CDR3 is CASSQNGQLYEKLFF. The CDR3 region has the DNA TGCGCCAGCAGCCAAAACGGACAGCTTTATGAAAAACTGTTTTTT.

This chain connects TRBV12-3 or TRBV12-4 to TRBJ2-7; possibly TRBD2 for D (6 bases). CDR3 length equals 18 residues. V was shortened by 4 bases and J by 6 bases, with 28 bases between the two germline ends. The CDR3: CASSSRSHFGAGRREQYF. The CDR3 bases are TGTGCCAGCAGTTCGAGAAGCCACTTCGGGGCAGGGAGGCGCGAGCAGTACTTC.

The chain links TRBV9 to TRBJ2-5; D is undetermined. The germline CDR1 and CDR2 sequences are SGDLS and YYNGEE. The CDR3 has 13 amino acids. Trimming took 4 bases from V and 7 from J, leaving 14 bases between them. The CDR3 bases are TGTGCCAGCAGCCCCCCTGGCCTGGGGACCCAGTACTTC. This gives the protein CASSPPGLGTQYF.

The genes are TRBV7-8 and TRBJ2-5; D may correspond to TRBD1 or TRBD2 (5 bases each). The CDR3 runs 13 residues. Germline-derived CDR1 and CDR2 are SGHVS and FQNEAQ. With 3 bases removed from V and 8 bases from J, the gap between germline ends came to 13 bases. The CDR3: CASSLTASGTQYF. Written as DNA, the CDR3 is TGTGCCAGCAGCTTGACAGCAAGCGGAACCCAGTACTTC.

This clonotype was counted only a few times. The rearrangement joins TRBV5-1 to TRBJ2-2; 9 bases are shared with TRBD1. The V segment lost 1 base and the J segment 3 bases; nucleotides outside the gene matches: 7. The CDR3 covers 17 residues. Per the germline V gene, CDR1 is SGHRS and CDR2 is YFSETQ. The DNA of the CDR3 is TGCGCCAGCAGCTTGAGGGGCGGACAGGGGTACACCGGGGAGCTGTTTTTT. This sequence encodes CASSLRGGQGYTGELFF. Full variable domain (missing parts from reference TRBV5-1 and TRBJ2-2): KAGVTQTPRYLIKTRGQQVTLSCSPISGHRSVSWYQQTPGQGLQFLFEYFSETQRNKGNFPGRFSGRQFSNSRSEMNVSTLELGDSALYLCASSLRGGQGYTGELFFGEGSRLTVL.

The CDR3 protein is CASSPSAGGGSPLHF. The CDR3 nucleotides are TGTGCCAGCAGCCCTTCCGCAGGGGGCGGTTCACCCCTCCACTTT. The chain carries TRBV3-1 and TRBJ1-6, with TRBD1 matching over 8 bases. Germline V CDR1 and CDR2: LGHDT, YNNKEL (reference sequence). V gave up 4 bases and J gave up 9 bases; unmatched junction bases: 8. The CDR3 extends over 15 amino acids. The whole variable domain, remainder taken from reference TRBV3-1 and TRBJ1-6, is DTAVSQTPKYLVTQMGNDKSIKCEQNLGHDTMYWYKQDSKKFLKIMFSYNNKELIINETVPNRFSPKSPDKAHLNLHINSLELGDSAVYFCASSPSAGGGSPLHFGNGTRLTVT.

This clonotype occurred many times. The chain has TRBV12-3 or TRBV12-4 and TRBJ2-1; 7 bases map to TRBD1. The junction had 5 bases not matched to a gene; V was cut back by 3 bases and J by 9 bases. CDR3 length: 13 residues. Here the CDR3 DNA reads TGTGCCAGCAGTTTCCAACAGGGGTCTGAGCAGTTCTTC. Translating gives CASSFQQGSEQFF.

This clonotype has a handful of counts. The chain couples TRBV7-3 to TRBJ2-3; D ambiguous. The CDR3 consists of 13 residues. The germline gives CDR1 SGHTA, CDR2 FQGTGA. V was cut by 5 bases and J by 1 base, with 7 bases left in between. CDR3 sequence: CASSIGGTDTQYF. The CDR3 DNA reads TGTGCCAGCAGCATCGGAGGCACAGATACGCAGTATTTT.

This clonotype appeared a few times. The genes are TRBV7-6 and TRBJ2-1, with 10 bases fitting TRBD2. The junction had 15 bases not matched to a gene; V was cut back by 5 bases and J by 8 bases. The length of the CDR3 is 17 residues. Germline V gene sequence: CDR1 SGHVS, CDR2 FNYEAQ. CDR3 protein: CASSRLSSGGRDDEQFF. CDR3 DNA sequence: TGTGCCAGCAGCCGACTTTCTAGCGGGGGCCGGGACGATGAGCAGTTCTTC.

The J gene is TRBJ2-5, the V gene TRBV5-1; 10 positions match TRBD1. The germline V gene has CDR1 SGHRS and CDR2 YFSETQ. The V segment lost 4 bases and the J segment 2 bases; nucleotides outside the gene matches: 8. The CDR3 runs 16 residues. CDR3 region: CASSPGQGLLQETQYF. The CDR3 bases are TGCGCCAGCAGCCCGGGACAGGGGTTGCTTCAAGAGACCCAGTACTTC.

J is TRBJ2-3 and V is TRBV25-1; a weak D match, TRBD2 (6 bases). Germline V gene data show CDR1 as MGHDK and CDR2 as SYGVNS. The CDR3 is 17 amino acids. V was pared by 2 bases and J by 1 base, with 16 bases between. The CDR3 DNA reads as TGTGCCAGCAGTGAAAGGTTTGGGTCTAGCGGCACAGATACGCAGTATTTT. Translation gives CASSERFGSSGTDTQYF.

V gene TRBV7-2 combines with J gene TRBJ2-5, with D tentatively TRBD2 (6 bases). Trimming left V 5 bases short and J 7 bases short, with 20 bases between. The V gene's germline CDR1 is SGHTA and CDR2 FQGNSA. The CDR3 is 15 residues long. The CDR3 is CASSPYSGPGGTQYF. Here the CDR3 DNA reads TGTGCCAGCAGCCCGTATTCCGGGCCCGGGGGGACCCAGTACTTC.

This clonotype was seen a few times. The CDR3 DNA sequence: TGTGCCAGCAGCCCGGGACAGGGGGCCTCGGATCCCCAGCCCCAGCATTTT. Its translation is CASSPGQGASDPQPQHF. The rearrangement uses TRBV6-6 and TRBJ1-5; TRBD1 agrees at 12 bases. Germline trimming cut 6 bases from V and 7 bases from J; bases unmatched to any gene: 13. The CDR3 length is 17 residues. Germline assignment: CDR1 MNHNY and CDR2 SVGAGI (reference sequence).

The rearrangement joins TRBV25-1 to TRBJ2-3; 8 positions match TRBD2. Losses at the gene ends were 4 bases for V and 0 bases for J; bases not matched to a gene: 12. From germline, CDR1 is MGHDK and CDR2 SYGVNS. The CDR3 sequence is 18 residues long. CDR3 in amino acids: CASSGDTRRLASTDTQYF. CDR3 sequence (DNA): TGTGCCAGCAGTGGAGACACCCGTCGACTAGCGAGCACAGATACGCAGTATTTT.

This clonotype is a singleton in its sample. This chain joins TRBV10-3 and TRBJ1-6; no clear D. This CDR3 spans 15 amino acids. Trimming shortened V by 0 bases and J by 10 bases, and 13 bases separated the two germline ends. Germline loops: CDR1 ENHRY, CDR2 SYGVKD. In DNA form, the CDR3 reads TGTGCCATCAGTGAGTCGAATCCCAAAGGGTCACCCCTCCACTTT. It translates to CAISESNPKGSPLHF.